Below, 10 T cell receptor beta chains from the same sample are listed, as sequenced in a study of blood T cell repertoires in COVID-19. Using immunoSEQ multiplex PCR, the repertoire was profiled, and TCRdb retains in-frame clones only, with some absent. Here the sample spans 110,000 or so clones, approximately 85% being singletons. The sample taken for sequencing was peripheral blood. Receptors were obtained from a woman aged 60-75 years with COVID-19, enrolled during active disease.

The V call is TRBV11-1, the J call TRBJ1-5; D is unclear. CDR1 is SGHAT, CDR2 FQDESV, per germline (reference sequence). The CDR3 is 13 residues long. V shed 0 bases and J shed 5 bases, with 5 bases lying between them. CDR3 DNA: TGTGCCAGCAGCTTAGCTACGGATCAGCCCCAGCATTTT. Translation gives CASSLATDQPQHF.

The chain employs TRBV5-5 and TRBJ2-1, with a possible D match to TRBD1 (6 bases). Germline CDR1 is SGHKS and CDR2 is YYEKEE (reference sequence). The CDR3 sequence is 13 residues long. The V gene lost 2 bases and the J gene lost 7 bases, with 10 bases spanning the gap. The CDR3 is CASSFQGWNEQFF. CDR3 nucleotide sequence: TGTGCCAGCAGCTTCCAGGGGTGGAATGAGCAGTTCTTC.

The CDR3 region has the DNA TGTGCCAGCAGCCAAGATTGGGAAGAGGGGGCCTACGAGCAGTACTTC. Translation: CASSQDWEEGAYEQYF. The V call is TRBV4-2, the J call TRBJ2-7; the D gene is possibly TRBD1 (6 bases). Trimming shortened V by 0 bases and J by 2 bases, and 14 bases separated the two germline ends. Germline assignment: CDR1 LGHNA and CDR2 YNFKEQ. The CDR3 totals 16 residues.

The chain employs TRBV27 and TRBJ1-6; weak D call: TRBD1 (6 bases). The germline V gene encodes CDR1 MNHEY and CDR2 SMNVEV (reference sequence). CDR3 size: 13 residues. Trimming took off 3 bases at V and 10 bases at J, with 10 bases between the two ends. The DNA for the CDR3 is TGTGCCAGCAGTTTGTACAGGGAGTCACCCCTCCACTTT. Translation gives CASSLYRESPLHF.

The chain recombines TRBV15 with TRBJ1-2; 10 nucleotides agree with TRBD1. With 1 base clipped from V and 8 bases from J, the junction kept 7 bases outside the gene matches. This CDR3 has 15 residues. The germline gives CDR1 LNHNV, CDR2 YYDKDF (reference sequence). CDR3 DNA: TGTGCCACCAGCAGAGGGGGGACAGGGGAGGGCGGCTACACCTTC. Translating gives CATSRGGTGEGGYTF.

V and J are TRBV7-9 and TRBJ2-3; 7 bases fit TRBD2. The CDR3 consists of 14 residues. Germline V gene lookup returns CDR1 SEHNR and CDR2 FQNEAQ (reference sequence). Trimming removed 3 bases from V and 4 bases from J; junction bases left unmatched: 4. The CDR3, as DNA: TGTGCCAGCAGCTTGGGAGGGACCCCAGATACGCAGTATTTT. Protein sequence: CASSLGGTPDTQYF. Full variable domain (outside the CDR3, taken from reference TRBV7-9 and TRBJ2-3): DTGVSQNPRHKITKRGQNVTFRCDPISEHNRLYWYRQTLGQGPEFLTYFQNEAQLEKSRLLSDRFSAERPKGSFSTLEIQRTEQGDSAMYLCASSLGGTPDTQYFGPGTRLTVL.

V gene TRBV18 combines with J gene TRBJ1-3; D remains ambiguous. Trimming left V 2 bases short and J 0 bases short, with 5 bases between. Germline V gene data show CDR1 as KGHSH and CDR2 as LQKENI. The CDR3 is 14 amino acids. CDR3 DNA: TGTGCCAGCTCACCAGACACCTCTGGAAACACCATATATTTT. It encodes CASSPDTSGNTIYF.

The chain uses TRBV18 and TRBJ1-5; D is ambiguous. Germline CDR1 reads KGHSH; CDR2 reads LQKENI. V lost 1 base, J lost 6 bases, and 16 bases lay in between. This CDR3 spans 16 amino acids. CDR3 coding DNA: TGTGCCAGCTCACCACTGAGACTTGAGGAGGGTCAGCCCCAGCATTTT. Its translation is CASSPLRLEEGQPQHF.

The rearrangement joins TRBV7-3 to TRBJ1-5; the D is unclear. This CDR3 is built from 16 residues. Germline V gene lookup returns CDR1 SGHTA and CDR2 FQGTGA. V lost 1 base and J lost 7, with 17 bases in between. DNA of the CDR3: TGTGCCAGCAGCTTAATGGAGTGTCCAGATTGGCAGCCCCAGCATTTT. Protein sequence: CASSLMECPDWQPQHF.

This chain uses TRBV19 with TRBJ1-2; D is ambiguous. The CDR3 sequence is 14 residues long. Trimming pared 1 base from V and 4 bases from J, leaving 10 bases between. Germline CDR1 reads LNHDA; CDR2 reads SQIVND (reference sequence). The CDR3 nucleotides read TGTGCCAGTAGTATAGCGGATAGAGGCTATGGCTACACCTTC. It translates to CASSIADRGYGYTF.